This T cell receptor beta chain was recorded in a study of control samples from healthy donors and cancer patients. Germline V gene sequence: CDR1 LGHNA, CDR2 YSLEER. This CDR3 region has 18 residues. With 4 bases clipped from V and 0 bases from J, the junction kept 10 bases outside the gene matches. The protocol was immunoSEQ multiplex PCR, while the TCRdb copy is restricted to in-frame clones and leaves out a portion. The sample lists some 90,000 clones; roughly 86% were seen once. This chain uses TRBV4-3 with TRBJ1-4; 8 bases agree with TRBD1. Sequenced input: blood. The receptor's source is a woman aged 45 to 65 in good health. CDR3 coding DNA: TGCGCCAGCAGCCCTCGGACAGGGAGGGTTGCAACTAATGAAAAACTGTTTTTT. Amino acids: CASSPRTGRVATNEKLFF.